These 22 T cell receptor beta chains were sequenced from one sample in a study of CD8 T cells in ankylosing spondylitis (dated by TCRdb to about 2017). Library prep was done by 5' RACE. The sequencer was an Illumina HiSeq 2500. Clones were called with MiXCR by TCRdb after fastp trimmed the public reads at Q25, and only in-frame beta chains were retained. CDR3 protein sequences are deduplicated, and each keeps its most common genes and DNA. A total of roughly 30,000 distinct CDR3 sequences appear in this sample, less than 40% of them only once. The ten largest account for under 50% of the sample. The specimen was synovial fluid, either unsorted or a sorted T cell fraction (not recorded which). The receptors originated from a male donor with ankylosing spondylitis.

The rearrangement joins TRBV7-8 to TRBJ1-1; 9 bases line up with TRBD1. The CDR3 covers 14 residues. The germline V gene encodes CDR1 SGHVS and CDR2 FQNEAQ. V dropped 3 bases and J dropped 5; count of bases not matched to a gene: 4. CDR3 sequence: CASSLGTGKTEAFF. CDR3 in DNA: TGTGCCAGCAGCTTGGGGACAGGGAAAACTGAAGCTTTCTTT.

This clonotype was observed many times. V and J are TRBV12-3 or TRBV12-4 and TRBJ1-2; TRBD1 might be the D (5 bases). The ends were cut back, 5 bases at V and 0 bases at J, with 13 bases in the middle. The CDR3 contains 15 residues. For the CDR3, the DNA is TGTGCCAGCAGTCCAGCGGGGACCTCTAACTATGGCTACACCTTC. This encodes CASSPAGTSNYGYTF.

V usage is TRBV20-1 and J usage is TRBJ2-7, with no clear D. The CDR3 length is 11 residues. The V end was cut by 7 bases, the J end by 9 bases, with 16 bases between. Germline CDR1 reads DFQATT; CDR2 reads SNEGSKA (reference sequence). Here the CDR3 DNA reads TGCAGTGTTTGGGGTGGTGATGGGCAGTACTTC. The encoded protein is CSVWGGDGQYF.

In this sample, this clonotype turned up a few times. The CDR3 nucleotides read TGTGCCACCAGCATTCGTGGCCGTTTCACCGGGGAGCTGTTTTTT. Translating it yields CATSIRGRFTGELFF. The chain carries TRBV15 and TRBJ2-2; no reliable D call. CDR3 length equals 15 residues. Trimming pared 4 bases from V and 4 bases from J, leaving 13 bases between. Germline assignment: CDR1 LNHNV and CDR2 YYDKDF (reference sequence).

This chain's CDR3 is CASNLGLAVSYEQYF. The CDR3 DNA is TGTGCCAGTAATCTGGGACTAGCGGTTTCCTACGAGCAGTACTTC. The chain uses TRBV2 and TRBJ2-7; 11 bases align to TRBD2. Per germline, CDR1 SNHLY and CDR2 FYNNEI. The junction had 8 bases not matched to a gene; V was cut back by 9 bases and J by 1 base. The CDR3 contains 15 residues.

This clonotype was seen at least ten times. The V and J genes are TRBV12-3 or TRBV12-4 and TRBJ1-2; TRBD1 might be the D (5 bases). Trimming cost V 8 bases and J 2 bases, with 12 bases left between them. CDR3 length: 13 residues. The DNA of the CDR3 is TGTGCCAGCTCGGGGGGGTCCAACTATGGCTACACCTTC. This translates into CASSGGSNYGYTF.

This clonotype was picked up a small number of times. V and J are TRBV4-1 and TRBJ2-2, with D perhaps matching TRBD1 or TRBD2 (5 bases each). Germline-derived CDR1 and CDR2 are MGHRA and YSYEKL. The CDR3 spans 16 residues. Trimming removed 4 bases from V and 0 bases from J, with 12 bases in between. The CDR3 DNA reads as TGCGCCAGCAGCCGGGACGCCGGCGCGAACACCGGGGAGCTGTTTTTT. Its protein product is CASSRDAGANTGELFF.

This clonotype was detected ten times or more. V usage is TRBV15 and J usage is TRBJ2-1, with TRBD2 matching 16 bases. V trimming: 2 bases; J trimming: 3 bases; junction bases outside the gene matches: 13. The CDR3 runs to 21 residues. Germline V gives CDR1 LNHNV, CDR2 YYDKDF (reference sequence). CDR3 residues: CATSRLPGTSGRASLYNEQFF. CDR3 DNA: TGTGCCACCAGCAGATTACCCGGGACTAGCGGGAGGGCCAGTCTCTACAATGAGCAGTTCTTC.

This chain connects TRBV5-1 to TRBJ1-2; a weak D match, TRBD1 (5 bases). Germline assignment: CDR1 SGHRS and CDR2 YFSETQ. The CDR3 is made up of 13 amino acids. The germline V and J ends were trimmed by 5 bases and 5 bases, with 13 bases remaining between them. CDR3 in DNA: TGCGCCAGCAGACAGGCGGATGTGTATGGCTACACCTTC. Encoded protein: CASRQADVYGYTF. The whole variable domain, filled in from reference TRBV5-1 and TRBJ1-2, reads KAGVTQTPRYLIKTRGQQVTLSCSPISGHRSVSWYQQTPGQGLQFLFEYFSETQRNKGNFPGRFSGRQFSNSRSEMNVSTLELGDSALYLCASRQADVYGYTFGSGTRLTVV.

This clonotype was seen a handful of times. The chain combines TRBV6-1 with TRBJ2-7; 11 bases line up with TRBD2. With 4 bases clipped from V and 3 bases from J, the junction kept 5 bases outside the gene matches. Germline CDR1 and CDR2: MNHNS and SASEGT. There are 15 residues in the CDR3. The CDR3 DNA follows: TGTGCCAGCAGTGGGAGACTAGCGGGACTCTACGAGCAGTACGTC. As protein: CASSGRLAGLYEQYV.

This clonotype has only a few counts. This rearrangement joins TRBV4-1 to TRBJ1-2, with TRBD1 identical over 7 bases. Trimming removed 4 bases from V and 4 bases from J; junction bases left unmatched: 9. This CDR3 contains 15 residues. Germline V CDR1 and CDR2: MGHRA, YSYEKL. CDR3 protein: CASSPEPGQFYGYTF. The DNA of the CDR3 is TGCGCCAGCAGCCCAGAACCGGGACAGTTCTATGGCTACACCTTC.

This clonotype was observed a handful of times. The chain recombines TRBV7-9 with TRBJ2-1, with D possibly being TRBD2 (5 bases). The V gene's germline CDR1 is SEHNR and CDR2 FQNEAQ (reference sequence). This CDR3 contains 15 residues. V was cut by 1 base and J by 5 bases, with 12 bases left in between. CDR3 bases: TGTGCCAGCAGCTTAGGTAGCGCCCCCGACAATGAGCAGTTCTTC. The encoded protein is CASSLGSAPDNEQFF.

The gene calls are TRBV7-2 and TRBJ1-2; D may be TRBD1 (6 bases). V lost 5 bases, J lost 3 bases, and 19 bases lay in between. Looked up from germline, CDR1 is SGHTA and CDR2 is FQGNSA. CDR3 length: 16 amino acids. CDR3 nucleotides: TGTGCCAGCAGCCCCACCCCCCCGAACAGGGACTATGGCTACACCTTC. This sequence encodes CASSPTPPNRDYGYTF.

The chain combines TRBV5-1 with TRBJ1-1; tentative D call: TRBD1 (5 bases). V lost 7 bases to trimming and J lost 1 base, with 14 bases between them. The CDR3 has 14 residues. From germline, CDR1 is SGHRS and CDR2 YFSETQ. The CDR3 DNA reads TGCGCCAGCTTCTTGGGACGGTCGAACACTGAAGCTTTCTTT. Translation gives CASFLGRSNTEAFF. Full variable domain (remainder filled in from reference TRBV5-1 and TRBJ1-1): KAGVTQTPRYLIKTRGQQVTLSCSPISGHRSVSWYQQTPGQGLQFLFEYFSETQRNKGNFPGRFSGRQFSNSRSEMNVSTLELGDSALYLCASFLGRSNTEAFFGQGTRLTVV.

The genes are TRBV14 and TRBJ2-2; 7 bases are a match to TRBD2. The CDR3 sequence is 17 residues long. V trimming: 1 base; J trimming: 5 bases; junction bases outside the gene matches: 10. CDR1 and CDR2 (germline): SGHDN, FVKESK. The CDR3 nucleotides read TGTGCCAGCAGCCAAGCACCGGGACTAACTAGGACCGGGGAGCTGTTTTTT. This sequence encodes CASSQAPGLTRTGELFF.

This clonotype was counted a few times. This chain connects TRBV27 to TRBJ2-3; 7 bases align to TRBD2. CDR3 length equals 15 residues. Germline CDR1 is MNHEY and CDR2 is SMNVEV (reference sequence). Trimming took 4 bases from V and 1 from J; bases not matched to a gene: 5. The DNA for the CDR3 is TGTGCCAGCAGTTCTCGGGAGGCGGGCACAGATACGCAGTATTTT. Protein sequence: CASSSREAGTDTQYF.

This clonotype was seen ten or more times. The chain employs TRBV13 and TRBJ2-3; D tentatively fits TRBD1 or TRBD2 (5 bases each). Deletions cut 3 bases from V and 4 bases from J, with 5 bases between. The length of the CDR3 is 12 residues. Germline V gene lookup returns CDR1 PRHDT and CDR2 FYEKMQ (reference sequence). Here the CDR3 DNA reads TGTGCCAGCAGCTTGGGGGCAGATACGCAGTATTTT. Translation gives CASSLGADTQYF. The full variable domain, rest sourced from reference TRBV13 and TRBJ2-3, is AAGVIQSPRHLIKEKRETATLKCYPIPRHDTVYWYQQGPGQDPQFLISFYEKMQSDKGSIPDRFSAQQFSDYHSELNMSSLELGDSALYFCASSLGADTQYFGPGTRLTVL.

This clonotype was found a few times. The rearrangement links TRBV4-2 to TRBJ2-2; 7 bases map to TRBD1. The CDR3 runs to 14 residues. The germline V gene has CDR1 LGHNA and CDR2 YNFKEQ. J lost 5 bases, V lost 6 bases, and 6 bases had no gene match. The DNA for the CDR3 is TGTGCCAGCAGGGACACAGGGGTAACCGGGGAGCTGTTTTTT. Its translation is CASRDTGVTGELFF.

This chain uses TRBV7-2 with TRBJ1-6, with D maybe TRBD1 (5 bases). The CDR3 runs 12 residues. CDR1 SGHTA and CDR2 FQGNSA come from the germline V gene. The V end was cut by 5 bases, the J end by 7 bases, with 6 bases between. The CDR3, as DNA: TGTGCCAGCAGCCAGGGAAATTCACCCCTCCACTTT. This sequence encodes CASSQGNSPLHF.

In nucleotides, the CDR3 is TGTGCCAGCAGCTTAGATGGGGTTAGCGGGAGATGGAATGAGCAGTTCTTC. Its translation: CASSLDGVSGRWNEQFF. The chain joins TRBV11-2 to TRBJ2-1; 9 bases align to TRBD2. This CDR3 has 17 amino acids. V lost 0 bases to trimming and J lost 7 bases; unmatched junction nucleotides: 10. Germline V lookup: CDR1 SGHAT, CDR2 FQNNGV.

The V gene is TRBV9, the J gene TRBJ2-7, with TRBD1 identical over 7 bases. Germline CDR1 reads SGDLS; CDR2 reads YYNGEE. The CDR3 spans 13 residues. Unmatched junction bases numbered 7, after V lost 4 bases and J lost 6 bases. This chain's CDR3 is CASSSRTGFEQYF. The CDR3 region has the DNA TGTGCCAGCAGCTCAAGGACAGGTTTCGAGCAGTACTTC. Full variable domain (rest looked up from reference TRBV9 and TRBJ2-7): DSGVTQTPKHLITATGQRVTLRCSPRSGDLSVYWYQQSLDQGLQFLIQYYNGEERAKGNILERFSAQQFPDLHSELNLSSLELGDSALYFCASSSRTGFEQYFGPGTRLTVT.

The CDR3 nucleotides are TGTGCCACCAGTGATGCAAAAACGAACACCGGGGAGCTGTTTTTT. The encoded protein is CATSDAKTNTGELFF. The rearrangement joins TRBV24-1 to TRBJ2-2; D call uncertain. Germline assignment: CDR1 KGHDR and CDR2 SFDVKD. The CDR3 is 15 residues long. V was clipped by 3 bases and J by 0 bases, with 7 bases between them.